These 32 T cell receptor beta chains share one sample of origin, sequenced in a study of blood T cell repertoires in COVID-19. TCRdb keeps only in-frame clones here, not all; method: immunoSEQ multiplex PCR. The table records roughly 100,000 clones, around 87% of them present only once. Specimen: peripheral blood. The receptors here all came from a human donor in a cohort sampled during active COVID-19.

Here the CDR3 reads CASSRPPGLPTGELFF. In DNA form, the CDR3 reads TGTGCCAGCAGCCGTCCCCCCGGGTTACCCACCGGGGAGCTGTTTTTT. J is TRBJ2-2 and V is TRBV3-1 (or the pseudogene TRBV3-2); D is uncertain. The germline gives CDR1 LGHDT, CDR2 YNNKEL (reference sequence). Trimming left V 4 bases short and J 4 bases short, with 16 bases between. This CDR3 has 16 residues.

V gene TRBV9 combines with J gene TRBJ2-7; TRBD2 is a possible D gene (6 bases). Germline CDR1 and CDR2: SGDLS and YYNGEE. V was pared by 4 bases and J by 0 bases, with 14 bases between. The CDR3 runs 15 residues. The CDR3 reads CASSPLGGSSYEQYF. CDR3 sequence (DNA): TGTGCCAGCAGCCCCCTCGGGGGTAGCTCCTACGAGCAGTACTTC.

This clone is a singleton in its sample. The rearrangement uses TRBV19 and TRBJ2-7; the D gene is possibly TRBD1 (5 bases). The V end was cut by 1 base, the J end by 2 bases, with 15 bases between. The CDR3 contains 16 residues. The germline V gene has CDR1 LNHDA and CDR2 SQIVND (reference sequence). The CDR3 DNA sequence: TGTGCCAGTAGTATAGTGGGGCGGCCACGTACCTACGAGCAGTACTTC. Amino acids: CASSIVGRPRTYEQYF.

The V and J genes are TRBV6-2 or TRBV6-3 and TRBJ2-6; D is perhaps TRBD2 (6 bases). This CDR3 is built from 15 residues. The germline gives CDR1 MNHEY, CDR2 SVGEGT. Trimming stripped 5 bases from V and 4 bases from J, with 12 bases between. The CDR3 DNA follows: TGTGCCAGCAGTGGGCCTCTAGCGGGGGCCAACGTCCTGACTTTC. It is translated as CASSGPLAGANVLTF.

The chain recombines TRBV19 with TRBJ1-2; D not resolved. Germline V gene lookup returns CDR1 LNHDA and CDR2 SQIVND (reference sequence). V gave up 8 bases and J gave up 4 bases, with 14 bases separating them. The CDR3 has 13 residues. CDR3 region: CASWPGFGYGYTF. The CDR3 DNA sequence: TGTGCCAGTTGGCCAGGCTTTGGCTATGGCTACACCTTC.

The gene calls are TRBV3-1 (or the pseudogene TRBV3-2) and TRBJ2-1; tentative D call: TRBD2 (6 bases). CDR1 and CDR2 from the germline V gene are LGHDT and YNNKEL (reference sequence). V shed 1 base and J shed 3 bases, with 13 bases lying between them. CDR3 length: 16 residues. The CDR3, as DNA: TGTGCCAGCAGCCAAGTCCATCGCGGGGTCTACAATGAGCAGTTCTTC. Protein product: CASSQVHRGVYNEQFF.

The J gene is TRBJ2-1, the V gene TRBV12-3 or TRBV12-4; no reliable D call. Trimming took 0 bases from V and 10 from J, leaving 4 bases between them. The CDR3 loop spans 11 amino acids. The CDR3 bases are TGTGCCAGCAGTTTAGCCTACGAGCAGTTCTTC. Translated, it gives CASSLAYEQFF.

V and J are TRBV29-1 and TRBJ1-2; the D is unclear. The CDR3 has 13 residues. From germline, CDR1 is SQVTM and CDR2 ANQGSEA. V lost 1 base and J lost 3, with 9 bases in between. CDR3 sequence reads: CSVEGGPDYGYTF. CDR3 nucleotides: TGCAGCGTTGAAGGTGGCCCCGACTATGGCTACACCTTC.

The genes are TRBV28 and TRBJ1-2; tentatively, D is TRBD1 (5 bases). With 4 bases removed from V and 4 bases from J, the gap between germline ends came to 22 bases. Germline lookup yields CDR1 MDHEN and CDR2 SYDVKM. The CDR3 spans 17 residues. The CDR3 DNA is TGTGCCAGCAGTTCTGCCATGATTCGGGCAGGGTCCTATGGCTACACCTTC. Its translation: CASSSAMIRAGSYGYTF.

The V and J genes are TRBV19 and TRBJ2-3; 10 bases map to TRBD2. With V trimmed by 9 bases and J by 3 bases, 6 bases remained unmatched. Germline V CDR1 and CDR2: LNHDA, SQIVND (reference sequence). The length of the CDR3 is 14 residues. The CDR3, as DNA: TGTGCCAGCTCACCGGGACTAGCGACAGATACGCAGTATTTT. It encodes CASSPGLATDTQYF. Variable domain in full (rest from reference TRBV19 and TRBJ2-3): DGGITQSPKYLFRKEGQNVTLSCEQNLNHDAMYWYRQDPGQGLRLIYYSQIVNDFQKGDIAEGYSVSREKKESFPLTVTSAQKNPTAFYLCASSPGLATDTQYFGPGTRLTVL.

The chain carries TRBV18 and TRBJ2-3; a possible D gene is TRBD2 (5 bases). This CDR3 comprises 13 residues. Germline CDR1 KGHSH, CDR2 LQKENI. Trimming cost V 5 bases and J 0 bases, with 6 bases left between them. The CDR3, as DNA: TGTGCCAGCTCAGCGGGCAGCACAGATACGCAGTATTTT. This gives the protein CASSAGSTDTQYF.

Regarding this clone: This sample includes further DNA sequences coding for the same CDR3. The V and J genes are TRBV18 and TRBJ1-1, with D perhaps matching TRBD1 (6 bases). V lost 6 bases and J 2 bases, leaving 16 bases between the germline ends. Germline CDR1 and CDR2: KGHSH and LQKENI. The CDR3 is made up of 15 amino acids. The CDR3 DNA is TGTGCCAGCTCGCCCGTAGGACAGAAAAACACTGAAGCTTTCTTT. It encodes CASSPVGQKNTEAFF.

The chain recombines TRBV9 with TRBJ2-7; TRBD1 aligns across 10 bases. Germline values: CDR1 SGDLS, CDR2 YYNGEE. The junction had 5 bases not matched to a gene; V was cut back by 3 bases and J by 2 bases. This CDR3 is built from 15 residues. The chain's CDR3 is CASSAGTGAAYEQYF. CDR3 coding DNA: TGTGCCAGCAGCGCCGGGACAGGGGCCGCCTACGAGCAGTACTTC.

The chain recombines TRBV4-2 with TRBJ2-2, with 12 positions matching TRBD2. Trimming took 4 bases from V and 5 from J; bases not matched to a gene: 14. The CDR3 length is 19 residues. The germline V gene encodes CDR1 LGHNA and CDR2 YNFKEQ. CDR3: CASSLPPRRLAGGTGELFF. CDR3 in DNA: TGTGCCAGCAGCCTCCCCCCCCGGCGGCTAGCGGGGGGGACCGGGGAGCTGTTTTTT.

The V and J genes are TRBV2 and TRBJ2-7; 7 positions match TRBD2. Looked up from germline, CDR1 is SNHLY and CDR2 is FYNNEI. Trimming removed 6 bases from V and 1 base from J; junction bases left unmatched: 9. The CDR3 has 15 amino acids. The CDR3 DNA follows: TGTGCCAGCAGCCCCACCGGGACTACTTCCTACGAGCAGTACTTC. Protein sequence: CASSPTGTTSYEQYF.

V gene TRBV19 combines with J gene TRBJ2-6; D call uncertain. The germline V gene encodes CDR1 LNHDA and CDR2 SQIVND (reference sequence). The CDR3 covers 13 residues. The V end lost 8 bases, the J end lost 2 bases, and 7 bases lay between the germline ends. As DNA, the CDR3 is TGTGCCAGTGGGCCTACTGGGGCCAACGTCCTGACTTTC. Translated, it gives CASGPTGANVLTF.

The rearrangement joins TRBV7-6 to TRBJ2-1; 7 nucleotides align to TRBD1. From germline, CDR1 is SGHVS and CDR2 FNYEAQ. CDR3 length: 16 amino acids. The junction had 11 bases not matched to a gene; V was cut back by 5 bases and J by 4 bases. The CDR3 sequence: CASSAPLRDSYNEQFF. The CDR3 nucleotides read TGTGCCAGCAGCGCTCCTCTCCGGGACAGTTACAATGAGCAGTTCTTC.

The V call is TRBV7-2, the J call TRBJ1-2; TRBD1 matches 10 bases. The germline V gene has CDR1 SGHTA and CDR2 FQGNSA. V trimming: 5 bases; J trimming: 8 bases; junction bases outside the gene matches: 11. CDR3 size: 15 residues. The CDR3 region is CASSDDRGRSQGYTF. The DNA of the CDR3 is TGTGCCAGCAGCGACGACAGGGGGCGAAGTCAAGGCTACACCTTC.

V usage is TRBV11-2 and J usage is TRBJ1-1, with a possible D match to TRBD1 (6 bases). In germline, CDR1 is SGHAT, CDR2 FQNNGV. The CDR3 sequence is 17 residues long. Trimming cost V 5 bases and J 2 bases, with 21 bases left between them. This chain's CDR3 is CASSQPAGGPRNTEAFF. The CDR3 bases are TGTGCCAGCAGCCAACCCGCGGGGGGGCCTAGAAACACTGAAGCTTTCTTT.

This clone showed up just a few times. V is TRBV4-1 and J is TRBJ1-1; a possible D gene is TRBD1 (5 bases). Germline-derived CDR1 and CDR2 are MGHRA and YSYEKL. V dropped 1 base and J dropped 5 bases, with 11 bases sitting between them. There are 14 residues in the CDR3. Here the CDR3 reads CASSQAFGGTEAFF. CDR3 nucleotides: TGCGCCAGCAGCCAAGCCTTCGGGGGGACTGAAGCTTTCTTT.

This clone was observed a single time. V and J are TRBV30 and TRBJ2-4, with D perhaps TRBD2 (7 bases). The ends were cut back, 5 bases at V and 2 bases at J, with 16 bases in the middle. Germline V gene sequence: CDR1 GTSNPN, CDR2 SVGIG (reference sequence). CDR3 length: 15 residues. DNA of the CDR3: TGTGCCTGGGGTTGGGGGGGCCCGTCCAAAAACATTCAGTACTTC. Translation: CAWGWGGPSKNIQYF.

The genes are TRBV30 and TRBJ1-3, with D maybe TRBD1 (6 bases). CDR3 length: 16 residues. The germline CDR1 and CDR2 sequences are GTSNPN and SVGIG (reference sequence). Trimming removed 5 bases at V and 0 bases at J, with 17 bases between. The CDR3: CAWERRGGHSGNTIYF. The DNA of the CDR3 is TGTGCCTGGGAAAGAAGGGGGGGCCACTCTGGAAACACCATATATTTT.

CDR3 amino acids: CASSLAGTDYEQYF. Written as DNA, the CDR3 is TGTGCCAGCAGCTTAGCAGGGACAGACTACGAGCAGTACTTC. The chain joins TRBV11-2 to TRBJ2-7, with 7 positions matching TRBD1. CDR1 and CDR2 from the germline V gene are SGHAT and FQNNGV. The V gene end was trimmed by 1 base and the J gene end by 3 bases; junction bases not matched to a gene: 3. The CDR3 runs 14 residues.

The J gene is TRBJ2-1, the V gene TRBV10-1, with D possibly being TRBD1 (6 bases). V lost 0 bases and J lost 12, with 9 bases in between. The CDR3 runs to 12 residues. Germline assignment: CDR1 WNHNN and CDR2 SYGVQD (reference sequence). DNA for the CDR3: TGCGCCAGCAGTGAGTCGACCAGGGGGCAGTTCTTC. Its protein product is CASSESTRGQFF.

The V and J genes are TRBV15 and TRBJ1-5, with unresolved D. This CDR3 is 14 amino acids long. The V gene's germline CDR1 is LNHNV and CDR2 YYDKDF (reference sequence). Trimming left V 8 bases short and J 0 bases short, with 11 bases between. The CDR3 loop reads CATRVSDSNQPQHF. CDR3 in DNA: TGTGCCACCCGGGTGAGTGATAGCAATCAGCCCCAGCATTTT. Using reference TRBV15 and TRBJ1-5 for the parts outside the CDR3, the full variable domain is DAMVIQNPRYQVTQFGKPVTLSCSQTLNHNVMYWYQQKSSQAPKLLFHYYDKDFNNEADTPDNFQSRRPNTSFCFLDIRSPGLGDTAMYLCATRVSDSNQPQHFGDGTRLSIL.

The gene calls are TRBV27 and TRBJ2-2; 10 bases agree with TRBD1. Trimming cost V 8 bases and J 4 bases; bases outside gene matches: 7. Germline V lookup: CDR1 MNHEY, CDR2 SMNVEV (reference sequence). This CDR3 comprises 15 residues. CDR3: CASSMGQGFTGELFF. The CDR3 bases are TGTGCCAGCTCAATGGGACAGGGGTTCACCGGGGAGCTGTTTTTT.

The chain links TRBV5-6 to TRBJ2-5, with TRBD1 as a possible D gene (6 bases). The V gene's germline CDR1 is SGHDT and CDR2 YYEEEE. Trimming removed 0 bases from V and 5 bases from J, with 14 bases in between. The CDR3 is 15 residues long. CDR3 loop: CASSLGFFQGETQYF. The CDR3 nucleotides are TGTGCCAGCAGCTTGGGTTTCTTCCAGGGGGAGACCCAGTACTTC.

The chain recombines TRBV29-1 with TRBJ2-3, with TRBD2 matching 7 bases. The germline V gene encodes CDR1 SQVTM and CDR2 ANQGSEA. The CDR3 is 14 residues long. V was clipped by 5 bases and J by 4 bases; unmatched bases: 9. In nucleotides, the CDR3 is TGCAGCGTTCATGGCGGGGGAGGCTCAGATACGCAGTATTTT. Amino acid sequence: CSVHGGGGSDTQYF.

The CDR3 coding sequence is TGTGCCAGCAGCCAAAAAACCAGGGGCAGGGCGGTCTACGAGCAGTACTTC. Translated, it gives CASSQKTRGRAVYEQYF. The chain recombines TRBV4-2 with TRBJ2-7; D perhaps matches TRBD1 (6 bases). Germline CDR1 LGHNA, CDR2 YNFKEQ. The CDR3 runs 17 residues. The V end was cut by 2 bases, the J end by 3 bases, with 20 bases between.

J is TRBJ1-2 and V is TRBV19; 8 bases are a match to TRBD1. Germline V gene sequence: CDR1 LNHDA, CDR2 SQIVND (reference sequence). J lost 2 bases, V lost 5 bases, and 7 bases had no gene match. The CDR3 loop spans 15 amino acids. Here the CDR3 DNA reads TGTGCCAGTAGTGGTGCCGGGACAGGAAACTATGGCTACACCTTC. It encodes CASSGAGTGNYGYTF.

V is TRBV25-1 and J is TRBJ1-2, with 8 bases identical to TRBD1. CDR3 size: 15 residues. Germline V gene data show CDR1 as MGHDK and CDR2 as SYGVNS. The ends lost 1 base at V and 3 bases at J; junction bases unmatched: 4. CDR3 DNA: TGTGCCAGCAGTGAATTTCAGGGGGCGGACTATGGCTACACCTTC. Protein sequence: CASSEFQGADYGYTF.

The chain joins TRBV7-8 to TRBJ1-4; tentatively, D is TRBD1 (5 bases). Trimming removed 4 bases at V and 0 bases at J, with 12 bases between. This CDR3 region has 16 residues. Germline assignment: CDR1 SGHVS and CDR2 FQNEAQ. CDR3 region: CASSSQVVATNEKLFF. The CDR3 DNA is TGTGCCAGCAGCTCACAGGTCGTTGCAACTAATGAAAAACTGTTTTTT.